This T cell receptor (beta chain) was obtained from a study of OX40 agonist ivuxolimab in advanced cancers. The germline V gene has CDR1 SEHNR and CDR2 FQNEAQ (reference sequence). This CDR3 has 17 amino acids. After removal of 7 bases from V and 0 bases from J, the junction contained 12 bases not matched to a gene. Assay used: immunoSEQ multiplex PCR; TCRdb lists only in-frame clones, some missing. The repertoire holds 30,000 to 35,000 clones, with over 75% as singletons. The sample was CD4+ or CD8+ T cells sorted from blood, taken in a trial of the OX40 agonist ivuxolimab. This TCR was recovered from an adult with an advanced solid tumor such as melanoma, head and neck, liver or kidney cancer. V usage is TRBV7-9 and J usage is TRBJ2-5; TRBD2 matches 9 bases. CDR3 sequence: CASTLAPSGTYQETQYF. The DNA for the CDR3 is TGTGCCAGCACCCTAGCACCTAGCGGGACGTACCAAGAGACCCAGTACTTC. The variable domain in full, completed from reference TRBV7-9 and TRBJ2-5, reads DTGVSQNPRHKITKRGQNVTFRCDPISEHNRLYWYRQTLGQGPEFLTYFQNEAQLEKSRLLSDRFSAERPKGSFSTLEIQRTEQGDSAMYLCASTLAPSGTYQETQYFGPGTRLLVL.